This TCR beta chain originates from a study of blood T cells in healthy people across ages. Study details: Template switching retrieved approximately one barcoded beta molecule for each two T cells.

Trimming removed 2 bases at V and 1 base at J, with 0 bases between. CDR3 length: 12 amino acids. Looked up from germline, CDR1 is ENHRY and CDR2 is SYGVKD. Through a sample-barcoded 5' primer and a J-beta primer mix, a second PCR was run for about 6 to 11 cycles. TCRdb reprocessed the 5' RACE reads with MiXCR, giving one entry per CDR3 protein. This table holds some 640,000 distinct CDR3 sequences, roughly 30% found once. The table lists this clonotype with many counts. The V and J genes are TRBV10-3 and TRBJ2-4; no clear D gene. Sequenced input: blood. The sequence came from a woman of 80 years or more in good health. The CDR3 region has the DNA TGTGCCATCAGTGAGGCCAAAAACATTCAGTACTTC. It specifies CAISEAKNIQYF.